The 7 T cell receptor beta chains below were found in one sample sequenced in a study of blood T cells in healthy people across ages. A second PCR of about 7 to 11 cycles used a sample-barcoded 5' primer and a J-beta primer mix. One entry per CDR3 protein, called by TCRdb with MiXCR from the 5' RACE reads. The table has 630,000 or so distinct CDR3 sequences, about 28% seen once. The specimen was blood. The source is an elderly woman in good health.

This clonotype was seen many times. The V call is TRBV18, the J call TRBJ1-1; no clear D gene. Trimming pared 2 bases from V and 3 bases from J, leaving 10 bases between. The CDR3 is 14 amino acids. Germline V gene sequence: CDR1 KGHSH, CDR2 LQKENI. The CDR3 coding sequence is TGTGCCAGCTCACCAGGAGGGAAGGACACTGAAGCTTTCTTT. The encoded protein is CASSPGGKDTEAFF.

At least ten counts were recorded for this clonotype. At one boundary the junction diverges from the germline segment, which might be a read error. V usage is TRBV28 and J usage is TRBJ2-4; D gene unclear. The J call may be incorrect, as the DNA end agrees better with TRBJ2-5. This CDR3 spans 14 amino acids. Germline V gene data show CDR1 as MDHEN and CDR2 as SYDVKM. CDR3 in DNA: TGTGCCAGCAGTTTATATCCAGCCCAACAGACCCAGTACTTC. This codes for CASSLYPAQQTQYF.

This clonotype came up many times. CDR3 DNA: TGTGCCAGCAGTTTATACACCCCCTACGAGCAGTACTTC. Protein: CASSLYTPYEQYF. The V gene is TRBV12-3 or TRBV12-4, the J gene TRBJ2-7; unclear D gene. The CDR3 is 13 amino acids. Trimming removed 2 bases at V and 2 bases at J, with 7 bases between.

This clonotype was seen ten or more times. This chain uses TRBV3-1 with TRBJ1-2; 7 bases align to TRBD1. Germline CDR1 LGHDT, CDR2 YNNKEL (reference sequence). The length of the CDR3 is 14 residues. V gave up 5 bases and J gave up 0 bases; unmatched junction bases: 3. The CDR3 is CASSLGQSNYGYTF. In DNA form, the CDR3 reads TGTGCCAGCAGCTTGGGACAGTCTAACTATGGCTACACCTTC.

The chain carries TRBV4-1 and TRBJ2-4; the D gene is possibly TRBD1 (6 bases). Germline CDR1 reads MGHRA; CDR2 reads YSYEKL. The V end was cut by 0 bases, the J end by 9 bases, with 18 bases between. CDR3 length equals 16 residues. The CDR3: CASSQETRTLGGIQYF. In DNA form, the CDR3 reads TGCGCCAGCAGCCAAGAAACGAGGACTTTAGGGGGCATTCAGTACTTC.

The rearrangement joins TRBV7-2 to TRBJ2-3, with TRBD2 matching 13 bases. Germline CDR1 and CDR2: SGHTA and FQGNSA. After removal of 4 bases from V and 1 base from J, the junction contained 5 bases not matched to a gene. This CDR3 has 17 residues. CDR3: CASSYTSGGAGTDTQYF. CDR3 nucleotides: TGTGCCAGCAGCTATACTAGCGGGGGGGCTGGCACAGATACGCAGTATTTT.

This chain links TRBV4-1 with TRBJ2-7, with D tentatively TRBD1 or TRBD2 (5 bases each). Looked up from germline, CDR1 is MGHRA and CDR2 is YSYEKL. Trimming removed 2 bases at V and 2 bases at J, with 10 bases between. The CDR3 consists of 14 residues. The CDR3 loop is CASSQNRGPYEQYF. The CDR3 coding sequence is TGCGCCAGCAGCCAAAACCGGGGACCCTACGAGCAGTACTTC.